What follows describes a single T cell receptor beta chain. Its target is not known. Different DNA sequences within this sample yield the same CDR3. The data were produced by immunoSEQ multiplex PCR, yet TCRdb's version contains in-frame clones alone and is incomplete. The sample yields 100,000 to 120,000 clones, approximately 85% seen once. V lost 0 bases and J lost 8, with 10 bases in between. The length of the CDR3 is 13 residues. Germline assignment: CDR1 MGHRA and CDR2 YSYEKL. This specimen belongs to a study of cytomegalovirus exposure and HLA in healthy donors. Background on the study: According to later analysis, the same platform produced the 110 or so validation and 666 first-cohort repertoires. Study-wide points: CMV antigen specificity of three CMV-associated chains was confirmed in vitro. Most TCR sequences showed up rarely, but some public TCRs showed up in many donors.

The donors were part of the validation cohort of some 120 subjects. That cohort was separate from the first cohort, which comprised under 750 subjects. The V call is TRBV4-1, the J call TRBJ1-1; tentatively, D is TRBD1 (6 bases). What was sequenced was PBMCs. This TCR was sampled from a woman in her late teens or twenties in good health and CMV-seronegative. For the CDR3, the DNA is TGCGCCAGCAGCCAAGATCCAGGGACAGAAGCTTTCTTT. Protein sequence: CASSQDPGTEAFF.